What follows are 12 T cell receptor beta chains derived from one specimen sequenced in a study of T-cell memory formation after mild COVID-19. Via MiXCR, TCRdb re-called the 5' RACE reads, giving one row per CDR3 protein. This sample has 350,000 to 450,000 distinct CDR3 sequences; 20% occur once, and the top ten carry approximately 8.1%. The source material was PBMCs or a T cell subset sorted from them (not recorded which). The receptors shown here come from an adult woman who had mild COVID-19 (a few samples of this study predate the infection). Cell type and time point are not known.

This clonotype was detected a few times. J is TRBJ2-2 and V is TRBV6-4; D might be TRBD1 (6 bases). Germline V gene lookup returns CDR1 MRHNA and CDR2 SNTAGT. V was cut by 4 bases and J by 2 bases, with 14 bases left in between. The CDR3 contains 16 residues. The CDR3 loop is CASSATGPLNTGELFF. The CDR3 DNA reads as TGTGCCAGCAGTGCAACAGGGCCCCTAAACACCGGGGAGCTGTTTTTT.

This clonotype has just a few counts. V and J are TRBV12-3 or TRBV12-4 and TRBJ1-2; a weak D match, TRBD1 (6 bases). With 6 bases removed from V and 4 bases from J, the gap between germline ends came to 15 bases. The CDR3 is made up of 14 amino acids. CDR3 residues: CASSPAAGVYGYTF. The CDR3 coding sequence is TGTGCCAGCAGCCCCGCGGCAGGGGTCTATGGCTACACCTTC.

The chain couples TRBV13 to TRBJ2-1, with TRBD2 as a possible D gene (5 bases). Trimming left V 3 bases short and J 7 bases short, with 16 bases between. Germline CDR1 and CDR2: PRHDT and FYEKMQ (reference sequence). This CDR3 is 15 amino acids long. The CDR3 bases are TGTGCCAGCAGCTTCCCTTCGATCGGAGGTAATGAGCAGTTCTTC. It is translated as CASSFPSIGGNEQFF.

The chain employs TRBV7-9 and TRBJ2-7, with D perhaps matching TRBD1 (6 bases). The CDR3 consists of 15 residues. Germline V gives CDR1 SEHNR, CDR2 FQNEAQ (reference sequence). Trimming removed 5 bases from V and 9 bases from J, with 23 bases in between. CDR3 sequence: CASSPRDTIRSGQYF. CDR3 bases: TGTGCCAGCAGCCCCAGGGACACCATCAGATCTGGGCAGTACTTC.

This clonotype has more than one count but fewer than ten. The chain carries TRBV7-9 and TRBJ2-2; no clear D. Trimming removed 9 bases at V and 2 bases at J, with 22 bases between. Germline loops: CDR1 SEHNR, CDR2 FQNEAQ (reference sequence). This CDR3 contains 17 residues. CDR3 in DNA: TGTGCCAGTAACTCACTCTCAAAGACGGCAAACACCGGGGAGCTGTTTTTT. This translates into CASNSLSKTANTGELFF.

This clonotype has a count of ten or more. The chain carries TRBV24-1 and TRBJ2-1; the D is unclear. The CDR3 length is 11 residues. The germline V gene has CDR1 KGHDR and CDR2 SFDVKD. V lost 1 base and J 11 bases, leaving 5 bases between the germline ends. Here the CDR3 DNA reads TGTGCCACCAGTGATTTTGGCAAGCAGTTCTTC. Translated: CATSDFGKQFF.

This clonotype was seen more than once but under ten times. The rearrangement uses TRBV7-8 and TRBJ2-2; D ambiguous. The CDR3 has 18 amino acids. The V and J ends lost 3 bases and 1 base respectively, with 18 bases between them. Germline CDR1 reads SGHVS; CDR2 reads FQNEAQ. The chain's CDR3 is CASSFLRAKRRNTGELFF. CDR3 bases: TGTGCCAGCAGCTTCCTTAGGGCCAAGCGTAGGAACACCGGGGAGCTGTTTTTT.

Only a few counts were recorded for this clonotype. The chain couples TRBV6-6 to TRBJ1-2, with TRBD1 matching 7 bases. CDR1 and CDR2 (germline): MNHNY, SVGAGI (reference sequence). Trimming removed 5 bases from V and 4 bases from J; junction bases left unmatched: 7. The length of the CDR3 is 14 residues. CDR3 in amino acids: CASSTTGAAYGYTF. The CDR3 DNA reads TGTGCCAGCAGTACCACAGGGGCTGCCTATGGCTACACCTTC.

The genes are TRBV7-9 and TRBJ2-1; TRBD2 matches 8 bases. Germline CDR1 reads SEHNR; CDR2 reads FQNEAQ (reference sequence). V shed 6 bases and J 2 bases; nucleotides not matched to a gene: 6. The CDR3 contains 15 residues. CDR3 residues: CASRTTSGTYNEQFF. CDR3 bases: TGTGCCAGCAGAACAACTAGCGGCACCTACAATGAGCAGTTCTTC.

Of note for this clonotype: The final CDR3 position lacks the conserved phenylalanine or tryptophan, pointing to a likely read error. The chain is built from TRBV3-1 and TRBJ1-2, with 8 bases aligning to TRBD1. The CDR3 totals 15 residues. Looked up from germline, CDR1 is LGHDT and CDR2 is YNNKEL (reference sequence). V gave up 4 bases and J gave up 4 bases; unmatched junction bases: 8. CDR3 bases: TGTGCCAGCAGCCCCTCCGACAGGGGTGGCTATGGCTACACCTTA. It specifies CASSPSDRGGYGYTL.

The CDR3: CSAPDGDKEKLFF. DNA for the CDR3: TGCAGTGCACCGGACGGGGATAAAGAAAAACTGTTTTTT. V gene TRBV20-1 combines with J gene TRBJ1-4; no definite D call. Germline V gene lookup returns CDR1 DFQATT and CDR2 SNEGSKA (reference sequence). The CDR3 extends over 13 amino acids. V was trimmed by 6 bases and J by 8 bases, leaving 16 bases between them.

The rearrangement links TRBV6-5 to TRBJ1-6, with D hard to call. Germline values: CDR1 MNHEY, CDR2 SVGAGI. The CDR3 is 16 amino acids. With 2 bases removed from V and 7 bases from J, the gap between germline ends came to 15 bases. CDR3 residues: CASSYVSGRGNSPLHF. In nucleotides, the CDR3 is TGTGCCAGCAGTTACGTTTCGGGGAGAGGGAATTCACCCCTCCACTTT.